This T cell receptor beta chain comes out of a study of CD8+CD57+ T cells in acquired aplastic anemia. Using genomic DNA as the template, TCR beta VDJ and CDR3 profiling was carried out. One entry per CDR3 protein results from TCRdb running MiXCR on the reads. This sample has about 160,000 distinct CDR3 sequences, with 60% to 80% found just once. An expansion of CD8+CD57+ cells by flow cytometry had been shown in patients chosen for sequencing. This CDR3 is built from 14 residues. V lost 5 bases to trimming and J lost 0 bases, with 11 bases between them. Germline V gene lookup returns CDR1 DFQATT and CDR2 SNEGSKA (reference sequence).

The TCR was taken from a human donor with aplastic anemia. The sequencing sample was made of sorted CD4+, CD8+, or CD8+CD57+ T cells (not recorded which) from PBMCs. The chain carries TRBV20-1 and TRBJ1-5; no reliable D call. The CDR3 DNA follows: TGCAGTGCTGTCACAAAGAATAGCAATCAGCCCCAGCATTTT. Its protein is CSAVTKNSNQPQHF.